The TCR beta chain under discussion was sequenced for a study of identical twins. This clonotype was detected many times. From the 5' RACE reads, TCRdb called clonotypes with MiXCR, one entry per CDR3 protein. The sample lists roughly 690,000 distinct CDR3 sequences, around 6% occurring once. V was trimmed by 0 bases and J by 5 bases, leaving 12 bases between them. Germline loops: CDR1 SGHRS, CDR2 YFSETQ. CDR3 size: 14 residues. This sequence joins TRBV5-1 and TRBJ2-7; possibly TRBD2 for D (5 bases). Sequencing was done on a sample of naive T cells sorted from blood. The receptor was derived from a man aged 18 to 29 in good health. The CDR3 sequence is CASSLGPGLDEQYV. In nucleotides, the CDR3 is TGCGCCAGCAGCTTGGGGCCGGGGTTGGACGAGCAGTACGTC.